A single sample is the source of the 20 T cell receptor beta chains below, sequenced in a study of T cells after yellow fever vaccination. TCRdb analysed the 5' RACE reads with MiXCR anew, one entry per CDR3 protein. In the table there are fewer than 350,000 distinct CDR3 sequences, roughly 9.4% of which are singletons. The sample in question was PBMCs, obtained on the day of the first yellow fever vaccination. These TCRs come from a man aged 18 to 29 who received the YFV17D yellow fever vaccine.

This clonotype was observed a handful of times. The chain joins TRBV7-9 to TRBJ1-6; a possible D gene is TRBD1 (6 bases). The CDR3 is made up of 15 amino acids. V was pared by 1 base and J by 12 bases, with 16 bases between. Germline V gene sequence: CDR1 SEHNR, CDR2 FQNEAQ (reference sequence). In DNA, the CDR3 is TGTGCCAGCAGCTTAGTCCGTGGGGGCCAAGGACCCCTCCACTTT. Encoded protein: CASSLVRGGQGPLHF.

In its sample, this clonotype was seen a few times. This chain joins TRBV19 and TRBJ2-6; no definite D call. Deletions cut 4 bases from V and 4 bases from J, with 8 bases between. The CDR3 contains 14 residues. Looked up from germline, CDR1 is LNHDA and CDR2 is SQIVND (reference sequence). The CDR3 nucleotides read TGTGCCAGTAGTAAGTTTACCGGGGCCAACGTCCTGACTTTC. Translated, it gives CASSKFTGANVLTF. Looking up the rest from reference TRBV19 and TRBJ2-6 gives the full variable domain: DGGITQSPKYLFRKEGQNVTLSCEQNLNHDAMYWYRQDPGQGLRLIYYSQIVNDFQKGDIAEGYSVSREKKESFPLTVTSAQKNPTAFYLCASSKFTGANVLTFGAGSRLTVL.

Notes on this clonotype: This may be a read error, as it is one base from a much larger clone. The chain employs TRBV5-1 and TRBJ2-3; D call uncertain. The J call may be in error: the DNA end matches TRBJ1-5 better. This CDR3 is 14 amino acids long. The germline CDR1 and CDR2 sequences are SGHRS and YFSETQ. CDR3 sequence: CASSFGPGTDTQHF. CDR3 bases: TGCGCCAGCAGCTTTGGGCCAGGCACAGATACGCAGCATTTT.

In its sample, this clonotype was seen a few times. As DNA, the CDR3 is TGTGCCAGCAGTTTTAGCGGGGAATACAATGAGCAGTTCTTC. This codes for CASSFSGEYNEQFF. The chain has TRBV27 and TRBJ2-1, with 8 bases aligning to TRBD2. V shed 3 bases, J shed 4 bases, and the junction held 2 bases outside the gene matches. The CDR3 has 14 residues. CDR1 MNHEY and CDR2 SMNVEV come from the germline V gene (reference sequence).

A few counts support this clonotype. The V gene is TRBV6-2 or TRBV6-3, the J gene TRBJ2-3, with TRBD2 identical over 10 bases. This CDR3 has 19 amino acids. Germline V gene data show CDR1 as MNHEY and CDR2 as SVGEGT. Losses at the gene ends were 2 bases for V and 9 bases for J; bases not matched to a gene: 20. The CDR3 nucleotides read TGTGCCAGCAGTTACGCGCTATCGACCAGGACTAGCGGTGATGGGACGCAGTATTTT. Protein product: CASSYALSTRTSGDGTQYF.

The J gene is TRBJ2-5, the V gene TRBV5-1, with D perhaps TRBD1 (5 bases). V was pared by 4 bases and J by 5 bases, with 15 bases between. The CDR3 runs 14 residues. CDR1 and CDR2 from the germline V gene are SGHRS and YFSETQ. In nucleotides, the CDR3 is TGCGCCAGCAGCCCCAGGGTCCTTGGCGAGACCCAGTACTTC. Its protein is CASSPRVLGETQYF.

The chain couples TRBV7-9 to TRBJ2-1; 8 bases are shared with TRBD1. The germline gives CDR1 SEHNR, CDR2 FQNEAQ (reference sequence). With 3 bases clipped from V and 5 bases from J, the junction kept 6 bases outside the gene matches. The CDR3 is 15 residues long. The CDR3 region has the DNA TGTGCCAGCAGCTTTGGACAGGGCCTACACAATGAGCAGTTCTTC. Amino acid sequence: CASSFGQGLHNEQFF.

The chain recombines TRBV6-2 or TRBV6-3 with TRBJ1-2; D gene unclear. Deletions cut 5 bases from V and 8 bases from J, with 15 bases between. Germline V gives CDR1 MNHEY, CDR2 SVGEGT. The CDR3 runs to 13 residues. CDR3 DNA: TGTGCCAGCAGTCGGGGTAAAAGAGACGGCTACACCTTC. Residues: CASSRGKRDGYTF.

Only a few counts were recorded for this clonotype. V and J are TRBV18 and TRBJ1-5, with no clear D. Per germline, CDR1 KGHSH and CDR2 LQKENI. The V end lost 3 bases, the J end lost 3 bases, and 12 bases lay between the germline ends. This CDR3 is 15 amino acids long. The CDR3 DNA follows: TGTGCCAGCTCACCGGAAGGGAATAACAATCAGCCCCAGCATTTT. It yields the protein CASSPEGNNNQPQHF.

This clonotype has more than one count but fewer than ten. The rearrangement links TRBV6-1 to TRBJ2-1; D may match TRBD1 or TRBD2 (5 bases each). This CDR3 comprises 13 residues. The V and J ends lost 7 bases and 6 bases respectively, with 13 bases between them. Germline-derived CDR1 and CDR2 are MNHNS and SASEGT. In DNA, the CDR3 is TGTGCCAGCACTCCTCGGGGCCGCAATGAGCAGTTCTTC. As protein: CASTPRGRNEQFF.

This clonotype was observed a few times. This chain uses TRBV7-6 with TRBJ2-1, with D possibly TRBD1 on 6 matching bases. The CDR3 covers 13 residues. V was trimmed by 5 bases and J by 4 bases, leaving 9 bases between them. Germline assignment: CDR1 SGHVS and CDR2 FNYEAQ. CDR3 protein: CASSITGYNEQFF. The CDR3 region has the DNA TGTGCCAGCAGCATAACAGGGTACAATGAGCAGTTCTTC. Full variable domain (missing parts from reference TRBV7-6 and TRBJ2-1): GAGVSQSPRYKVTKRGQDVALRCDPISGHVSLYWYRQALGQGPEFLTYFNYEAQQDKSGLPNDRFSAERPEGSISTLTIQRTEQRDSAMYRCASSITGYNEQFFGPGTRLTVL.

This clonotype was detected many times. The chain has TRBV29-1 and TRBJ2-1; D ambiguous. V lost 5 bases to trimming and J lost 10 bases, with 9 bases between them. From germline, CDR1 is SQVTM and CDR2 ANQGSEA. The CDR3 length is 10 residues. The CDR3 region has the DNA TGCAGCGTTCGGATCGAAGAGCAGTTCTTC. Its protein product is CSVRIEEQFF.

This clonotype was seen more than once but under ten times. V usage is TRBV5-1 and J usage is TRBJ2-5, with D perhaps matching TRBD2 (6 bases). CDR1 is SGHRS, CDR2 YFSETQ, per germline. The V end was cut by 0 bases, the J end by 7 bases, with 10 bases between. The CDR3 runs 13 residues. This chain's CDR3 is CASSLDGSRTQYF. CDR3 DNA sequence: TGCGCCAGCAGCTTGGACGGGAGTAGGACCCAGTACTTC.

The chain recombines TRBV5-6 with TRBJ2-1, with TRBD2 matching 9 bases. Trimming removed 5 bases from V and 6 bases from J; junction bases left unmatched: 12. Germline V gene data show CDR1 as SGHDT and CDR2 as YYEEEE. CDR3 length: 16 amino acids. CDR3: CASRWGSSGVGNEQFF. CDR3 coding DNA: TGTGCCAGCAGGTGGGGGTCTAGCGGGGTAGGCAATGAGCAGTTCTTC.

This clonotype has a count of ten or more. The chain joins TRBV6-2 or TRBV6-3 to TRBJ1-1; 7 bases are a match to TRBD1. CDR3 length: 14 residues. Germline V gene sequence: CDR1 MNHEY, CDR2 SVGEGT. J gave up 4 bases and V 6 bases, and 8 bases lay outside the gene matches. In DNA, the CDR3 is TGTGCCAGCAGCTCTTGGGACAGCCTCACTGAAGCTTTCTTT. Encoded protein: CASSSWDSLTEAFF.

In its sample, this clonotype was seen a few times. This sequence joins TRBV7-8 and TRBJ2-1; the match to TRBD1 covers 10 bases. The ends lost 3 bases at V and 5 bases at J; junction bases unmatched: 4. Per the germline V gene, CDR1 is SGHVS and CDR2 is FQNEAQ. The CDR3 is 15 amino acids. CDR3 nucleotides: TGTGCCAGCAGCTTGGGACAGGGGCGGAACAATGAGCAGTTCTTC. This gives the protein CASSLGQGRNNEQFF.

This clonotype appeared a few times. V gene TRBV7-7 combines with J gene TRBJ2-5; TRBD2 aligns across 9 bases. CDR3 size: 17 residues. J lost 4 bases, V lost 2 bases, and 11 bases had no gene match. CDR1 is SSHAT, CDR2 FNYEAQ, per germline (reference sequence). CDR3 in DNA: TGTGCCAGCAGCTTATCGCCAGCGGGGGGTCGGGGAGAGACCCAGTACTTC. Amino acids: CASSLSPAGGRGETQYF.

Concerning this clonotype itself: Being one base from a much bigger clone, this may be a read error. The chain couples TRBV13 to TRBJ2-2; TRBD1 agrees at 8 bases. V lost 5 bases, J lost 6 bases, and 14 bases stayed unmatched. CDR3 length equals 17 residues. Germline CDR1 is PRHDT and CDR2 is FYEKMQ (reference sequence). The CDR3 sequence is CASSILYQGAISGELFF. CDR3 DNA sequence: TGTGCCAGCAGCATCCTGTACCAGGGGGCGATTTCCGGGGAGCTGTTTTTT. Together with reference TRBV13 and TRBJ2-2, the CDR3 gives the full variable domain: AAGVIQSPRHLIKEKRETATLKCYPIPRHDTVYWYQQGPGQDPQFLISFYEKMQSDKGSIPDRFSAQQFSDYHSELNMSSLELGDSALYFCASSILYQGAISGELFFGEGSRLTVL.

There are a few counts of this clonotype. The CDR3, as DNA: TGTGCCAGCAGCTTTACAGGGGCGGAGGAGACCCAGTACTTC. Its protein is CASSFTGAEETQYF. The chain joins TRBV11-2 to TRBJ2-5, with 7 bases matching TRBD1. CDR1 is SGHAT and CDR2 is FQNNGV in the germline V gene. The CDR3 length is 14 residues. V dropped 3 bases and J dropped 5; count of bases not matched to a gene: 6. Complete variable domain (other parts from reference TRBV11-2 and TRBJ2-5): EAGVAQSPRYKIIEKRQSVAFWCNPISGHATLYWYQQILGQGPKLLIQFQNNGVVDDSQLPKDRFSAERLKGVDSTLKIQPAKLEDSAVYLCASSFTGAEETQYFGPGTRLLVL.

This clonotype was found a few times. J is TRBJ2-6 and V is TRBV7-6, with TRBD1 as a possible D gene (6 bases). The length of the CDR3 is 15 residues. Germline V CDR1 and CDR2: SGHVS, FNYEAQ. V dropped 4 bases and J dropped 2 bases, with 9 bases sitting between them. The CDR3 here is CASSSTGPGANVLTF. CDR3 nucleotide sequence: TGTGCCAGCAGCTCAACAGGGCCTGGGGCCAACGTCCTGACTTTC.